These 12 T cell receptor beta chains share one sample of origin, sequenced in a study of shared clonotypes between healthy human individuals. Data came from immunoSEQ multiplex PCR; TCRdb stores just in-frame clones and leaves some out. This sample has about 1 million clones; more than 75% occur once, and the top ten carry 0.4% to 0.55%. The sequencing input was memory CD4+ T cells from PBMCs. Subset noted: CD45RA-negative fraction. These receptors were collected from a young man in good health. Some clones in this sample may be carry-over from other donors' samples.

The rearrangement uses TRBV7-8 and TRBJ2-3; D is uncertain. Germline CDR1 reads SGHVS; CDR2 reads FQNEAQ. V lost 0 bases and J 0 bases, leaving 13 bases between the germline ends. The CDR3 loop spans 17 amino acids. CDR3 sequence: CASSLASTRTSTDTQYF. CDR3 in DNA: TGTGCCAGCAGCTTAGCGTCAACCCGGACCAGCACAGATACGCAGTATTTT.

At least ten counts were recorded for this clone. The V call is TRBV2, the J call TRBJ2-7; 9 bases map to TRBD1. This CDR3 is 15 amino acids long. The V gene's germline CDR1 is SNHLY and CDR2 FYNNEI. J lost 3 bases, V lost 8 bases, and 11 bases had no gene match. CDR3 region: CASRAGQGGFYEQYF. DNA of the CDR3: TGTGCCAGCCGTGCGGGACAGGGTGGTTTCTACGAGCAGTACTTC.

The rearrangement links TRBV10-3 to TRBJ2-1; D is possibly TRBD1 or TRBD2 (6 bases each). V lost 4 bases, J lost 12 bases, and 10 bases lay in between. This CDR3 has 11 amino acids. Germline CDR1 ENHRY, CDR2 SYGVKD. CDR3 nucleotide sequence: TGTGCCATCAGTGGGGGGGCAAGGCAGTTCTTC. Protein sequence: CAISGGARQFF.

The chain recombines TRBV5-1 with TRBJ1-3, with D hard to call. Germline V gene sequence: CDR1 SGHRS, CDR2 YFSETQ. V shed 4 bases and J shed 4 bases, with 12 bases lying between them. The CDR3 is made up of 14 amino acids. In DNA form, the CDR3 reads TGCGCCAGCAGCCAAGGGAGGTCAGGAAACACCATATATTTT. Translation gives CASSQGRSGNTIYF.

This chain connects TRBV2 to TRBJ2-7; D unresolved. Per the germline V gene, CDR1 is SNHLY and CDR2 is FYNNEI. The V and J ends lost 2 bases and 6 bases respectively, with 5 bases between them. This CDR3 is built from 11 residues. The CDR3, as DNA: TGTGCCAGCAGTGAATGGGCCGAGCAGTACTTC. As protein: CASSEWAEQYF.

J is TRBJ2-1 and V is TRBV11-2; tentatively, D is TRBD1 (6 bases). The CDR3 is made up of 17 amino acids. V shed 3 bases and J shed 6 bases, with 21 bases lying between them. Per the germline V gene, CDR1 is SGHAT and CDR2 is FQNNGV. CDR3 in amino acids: CASSLAIGSGQGNEQFF. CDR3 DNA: TGTGCCAGCAGCTTGGCGATCGGTTCGGGACAAGGCAATGAGCAGTTCTTC.

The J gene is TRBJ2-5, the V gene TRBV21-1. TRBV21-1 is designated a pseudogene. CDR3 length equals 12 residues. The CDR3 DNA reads TGTGCCAGCAACGGGGGCAGGGGGACCCAGTACTTC. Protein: CASNGGRGTQYF.

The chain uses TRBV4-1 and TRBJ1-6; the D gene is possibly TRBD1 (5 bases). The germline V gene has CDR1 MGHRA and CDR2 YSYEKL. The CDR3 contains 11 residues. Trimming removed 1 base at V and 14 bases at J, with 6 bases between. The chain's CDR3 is CASSQVGALHF. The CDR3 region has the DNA TGCGCCAGCAGCCAAGTAGGGGCCCTCCACTTT.

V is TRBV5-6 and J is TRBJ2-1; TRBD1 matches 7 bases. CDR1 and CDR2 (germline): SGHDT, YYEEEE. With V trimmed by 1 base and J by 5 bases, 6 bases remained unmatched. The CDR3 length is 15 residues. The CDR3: CASSLFDRDHNEQFF. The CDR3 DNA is TGTGCCAGCAGCTTGTTCGACAGGGACCACAATGAGCAGTTCTTC.

CDR3: CASSRLAGGGETQYF. CDR3 nucleotides: TGTGCCAGTAGTAGACTAGCGGGAGGCGGTGAGACCCAGTACTTC. The chain combines TRBV19 with TRBJ2-5, with 13 bases matching TRBD2. The V gene end was trimmed by 4 bases and the J gene end by 5 bases; junction bases not matched to a gene: 4. Germline V CDR1 and CDR2: LNHDA, SQIVND (reference sequence). This CDR3 is 15 amino acids long.

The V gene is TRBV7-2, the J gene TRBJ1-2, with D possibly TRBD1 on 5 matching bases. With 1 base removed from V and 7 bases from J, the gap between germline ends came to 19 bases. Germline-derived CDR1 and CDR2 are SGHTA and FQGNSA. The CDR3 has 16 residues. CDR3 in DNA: TGTGCCAGCAGCTTAGATTTGGCCCCAGGGAGGAGTGGCTACACCTTC. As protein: CASSLDLAPGRSGYTF.

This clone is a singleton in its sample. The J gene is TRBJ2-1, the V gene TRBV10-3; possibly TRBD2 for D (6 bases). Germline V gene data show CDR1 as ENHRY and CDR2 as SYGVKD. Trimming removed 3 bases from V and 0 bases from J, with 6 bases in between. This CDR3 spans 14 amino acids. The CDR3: CAISDGSSYNEQFF. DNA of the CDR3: TGTGCCATCAGTGACGGGAGCTCCTACAATGAGCAGTTCTTC.